The next 20 T cell receptor beta chains were all read from a single sample in a study of OX40 agonist ivuxolimab in advanced cancers. Repertoires were generated with immunoSEQ multiplex PCR, while TCRdb's copy carries only in-frame clones and drops some. The table records roughly 61,000 clones, about 90% of them present only once. This sample comprised CD4+ or CD8+ T cells sorted from blood, obtained in a trial of the OX40 agonist ivuxolimab. The receptors derive from an adult with an advanced solid tumor such as melanoma, head and neck, liver or kidney cancer.

The CDR3 reads CASSQATSGTQYF. The CDR3 DNA is TGTGCCAGCAGCCAAGCGACTAGCGGTACGCAGTATTTT. V usage is TRBV14 and J usage is TRBJ2-3, with 9 positions matching TRBD2. The CDR3 has 13 amino acids. Germline V lookup: CDR1 SGHDN, CDR2 FVKESK. J lost 8 bases, V lost 1 base, and 1 base had no gene match.

The chain combines TRBV7-3 with TRBJ2-3; 15 bases map to TRBD2. Trimming at V came to 4 bases and at J to 5 bases, leaving 10 bases not matched to a gene. CDR3 length: 18 amino acids. CDR1 is SGHTA, CDR2 FQGTGA, per germline. The CDR3 sequence: CASSSGTSGRPIRDTQYF. CDR3 sequence (DNA): TGTGCCAGCAGCTCAGGGACTAGCGGGAGGCCCATTCGAGATACGCAGTATTTT.

The chain combines TRBV5-1 with TRBJ2-7; TRBD2 might be the D (6 bases). The ends were cut back, 0 bases at V and 2 bases at J, with 12 bases in the middle. The CDR3 contains 15 residues. Germline lookup yields CDR1 SGHRS and CDR2 YFSETQ. The CDR3 region is CASSLAGTPAYEQYF. The CDR3 DNA sequence: TGCGCCAGCAGCTTGGCTGGGACTCCGGCCTACGAGCAGTACTTC.

The chain uses TRBV2 and TRBJ2-7, with D possibly being TRBD1 or TRBD2 (5 bases each). V shed 4 bases and J shed 4 bases, with 17 bases lying between them. CDR1 is SNHLY and CDR2 is FYNNEI in the germline V gene. The CDR3 spans 15 residues. The CDR3 here is CASSAPGGVVYEQYF. The CDR3 nucleotides are TGTGCCAGCAGTGCCCCTGGGGGTGTAGTTTACGAGCAGTACTTC.

This clone has more than one count but fewer than ten. The gene calls are TRBV7-9 and TRBJ1-1, with 9 bases lining up with TRBD1. Germline CDR1 SEHNR, CDR2 FQNEAQ (reference sequence). This CDR3 region has 15 residues. The trim removed 6 bases at V and 5 bases at J, leaving 10 bases unmatched. CDR3 DNA: TGTGCCAGCAGGAGAAAACAGGGGGCAGATACTGAAGCTTTCTTT. Protein: CASRRKQGADTEAFF.

The chain has TRBV7-9 and TRBJ2-5; 8 nucleotides match TRBD1. This CDR3 has 15 amino acids. Germline V gene lookup returns CDR1 SEHNR and CDR2 FQNEAQ (reference sequence). The V segment lost 7 bases and the J segment 1 base; nucleotides outside the gene matches: 8. DNA of the CDR3: TGTGCCAGCACCGAGGCGGGACAGGCCCAAGAGACCCAGTACTTC. Encoded protein: CASTEAGQAQETQYF.

The rearrangement links TRBV30 to TRBJ1-4; D not resolved. Germline loops: CDR1 GTSNPN, CDR2 SVGIG (reference sequence). Between the trimmed V and J ends, which lost 0 bases and 4 bases, there was a span of 9 bases. The CDR3 contains 14 residues. Here the CDR3 reads CAWSVHGGNEKLFF. As DNA, the CDR3 is TGTGCCTGGAGTGTACACGGCGGTAATGAAAAACTGTTTTTT.

This chain's CDR3 is CASSLYQGTHEQYF. The CDR3 DNA reads as TGTGCCAGCAGTCTTTATCAGGGGACCCACGAGCAGTACTTC. The chain joins TRBV6-1 to TRBJ2-7; possible D gene TRBD1, 6 bases. This CDR3 is 14 amino acids long. V lost 5 bases and J lost 5, with 16 bases in between. Germline CDR1 is MNHNS and CDR2 is SASEGT.

The V gene is TRBV30, the J gene TRBJ2-3, with a tentative D call TRBD2 (5 bases). The V gene's germline CDR1 is GTSNPN and CDR2 SVGIG (reference sequence). V was clipped by 3 bases and J by 2 bases, with 18 bases between them. The CDR3 consists of 16 residues. CDR3 in DNA: TGTGCCTGGAGGGAGCTGCCTAGCCGAATCACAGATACGCAGTATTTT. This sequence encodes CAWRELPSRITDTQYF.

Only one count was recorded for this clone. This chain uses TRBV5-1 with TRBJ2-1; 7 nucleotides align to TRBD2. V dropped 3 bases and J dropped 7; count of bases not matched to a gene: 13. This CDR3 region has 16 residues. CDR1 is SGHRS, CDR2 YFSETQ, per germline. The CDR3 DNA reads as TGCGCCAGCAGCTCCAAAGGCGGACTAGGGCCAAATGAGCAGTTCTTC. It codes for CASSSKGGLGPNEQFF.

The chain carries TRBV7-6 and TRBJ2-5; D may be TRBD2 (6 bases). V lost 5 bases and J lost 2, with 12 bases in between. The CDR3 totals 14 residues. Germline CDR1 and CDR2: SGHVS and FNYEAQ. DNA for the CDR3: TGTGCCAGCAGCGGAGGGACCAAACAAGAGACCCAGTACTTC. Translating it yields CASSGGTKQETQYF.

The genes are TRBV6-5 and TRBJ2-3; possibly TRBD2 for D (6 bases). The germline gives CDR1 MNHEY, CDR2 SVGAGI. The CDR3 runs 15 residues. The germline V and J ends were trimmed by 2 bases and 0 bases, with 9 bases remaining between them. CDR3: CASSYRGSSTDTQYF. In DNA form, the CDR3 reads TGTGCCAGCAGTTACCGGGGGTCTAGCACAGATACGCAGTATTTT.

This clone appeared a few times. The V gene is TRBV7-3, the J gene TRBJ2-3; D call uncertain. The CDR3 loop spans 14 amino acids. The V gene lost 6 bases and the J gene lost 2 bases, with 12 bases spanning the gap. Germline CDR1 SGHTA, CDR2 FQGTGA. The CDR3 sequence: CASSPQAHTDTQYF. The CDR3 nucleotides read TGTGCCAGCAGTCCCCAGGCCCACACAGATACGCAGTATTTT.

The chain recombines TRBV6-1 with TRBJ1-6; D remains unclear. Germline V gene lookup returns CDR1 MNHNS and CDR2 SASEGT. The CDR3 spans 17 residues. Trimming left V 1 base short and J 0 bases short, with 10 bases between. CDR3 amino acids: CASSEVRAGSYNSPLHF. The CDR3 nucleotides read TGTGCCAGCAGTGAAGTTCGGGCGGGCTCCTATAATTCACCCCTCCACTTT.

The gene calls are TRBV19 and TRBJ2-1; a possible D gene is TRBD2 (5 bases). V lost 3 bases and J 7 bases, leaving 19 bases between the germline ends. Germline-derived CDR1 and CDR2 are LNHDA and SQIVND (reference sequence). The CDR3 has 16 residues. CDR3 nucleotide sequence: TGTGCCAGTAGTATCTCCCCCTTGGTAGGGAGTAATGAGCAGTTCTTC. This translates into CASSISPLVGSNEQFF. Variable domain in full (rest from reference TRBV19 and TRBJ2-1): DGGITQSPKYLFRKEGQNVTLSCEQNLNHDAMYWYRQDPGQGLRLIYYSQIVNDFQKGDIAEGYSVSREKKESFPLTVTSAQKNPTAFYLCASSISPLVGSNEQFFGPGTRLTVL.

The count of this clone is one. This chain's CDR3 is CASSLVTGLDGYTF. The CDR3 bases are TGTGCCAGCAGCTTGGTGACAGGGTTGGATGGCTACACCTTC. The V call is TRBV5-4, the J call TRBJ1-2; 7 bases are a match to TRBD1. The trim removed 0 bases at V and 6 bases at J, leaving 5 bases unmatched. Germline V CDR1 and CDR2: SGHNT, YYREEE (reference sequence). This CDR3 spans 14 amino acids.

This clone was seen only once. This chain links TRBV28 with TRBJ1-2; D is undetermined. The V end was cut by 2 bases, the J end by 4 bases, with 11 bases between. From germline, CDR1 is MDHEN and CDR2 SYDVKM. This CDR3 comprises 14 residues. The CDR3 region has the DNA TGTGCCAGCAGTTTAAATGGGCTGGTCTATGGCTACACCTTC. Translated, it gives CASSLNGLVYGYTF.

The chain links TRBV9 to TRBJ2-3, with 9 positions matching TRBD1. V lost 5 bases, J lost 4 bases, and 8 bases stayed unmatched. CDR3 length equals 15 residues. The germline CDR1 and CDR2 sequences are SGDLS and YYNGEE. Here the CDR3 DNA reads TGTGCCAGCAGTTTACAGGGGGCGTTCGCAGATACGCAGTATTTT. Translation: CASSLQGAFADTQYF.

V gene TRBV7-2 combines with J gene TRBJ2-7, with 13 bases identical to TRBD2. This CDR3 has 16 amino acids. Germline V gene lookup returns CDR1 SGHTA and CDR2 FQGNSA. J lost 3 bases, V lost 6 bases, and 8 bases had no gene match. CDR3 nucleotide sequence: TGTGCCAGCAGTTTTGATGGACTAGCGGGAGTCTACGAGCAGTACTTC. This codes for CASSFDGLAGVYEQYF.

The gene calls are TRBV6-5 and TRBJ1-3, with 9 bases fitting TRBD1. The CDR3 totals 15 residues. Germline V gene sequence: CDR1 MNHEY, CDR2 SVGAGI. J gave up 2 bases and V 2 bases, and 1 base lay outside the gene matches. DNA of the CDR3: TGTGCCAGCAGTTACCGGGACAGGGCTGGAAACACCATATATTTT. Translation gives CASSYRDRAGNTIYF.